Listed below are T cell receptor beta chains from one sample, sequenced in a study of regulatory T cells in long-lasting Graves disease. TCRdb used MiXCR to reprocess the multiplex PCR reads, holding one entry per CDR3 protein. This table has 250,000 or so distinct CDR3 sequences, 20% appearing once. The source material was peripheral blood mononuclear cells (PBMCs), sampled at new diagnosis, from a patient treated with antithyroid drugs. These receptors were collected from a female donor with Graves disease. The CDR3 runs from the conserved cysteine through the conserved F or W. D genes are given only for firm matches. Only part of the rows carry a size: once, few, many, or a class if the clone is expanded.

j_call v_call clone_size d_call cdr3_aa cdr3_nt
TRBJ2-5 TRBV11-2 many TRBD1 CASSWGQPQETQYF TGTGCCAGCAGTTGGGGACAGCCCCAAGAGACCCAGTACTTC
TRBJ2-5 TRBV10-1 few NA CASSPRLETTQYF TGCGCCAGCAGTCCGAGACTAGAGACGACCCAGTACTTC
TRBJ2-1 TRBV6-2/TRBV6-3 few NA CASSDGGTYNEQFF TGTGCCAGCAGTGACGGGGGAACCTACAATGAGCAGTTCTTC
TRBJ2-1 TRBV5-1 NA NA CASTPGTLRNEQFF TGCGCCAGCACCCCCGGGACCCTCCGCAATGAGCAGTTCTTC
TRBJ2-5 TRBV29-1 many NA CSVDFGLETQYF TGCAGCGTTGACTTCGGGCTGGAGACCCAGTACTTC
TRBJ2-7 TRBV5-1 many TRBD2 CASSLDRTSARTYEQYF TGCGCCAGCAGCTTGGATAGGACTAGCGCTAGAACCTACGAGCAGTACTTC
TRBJ1-2 TRBV11-2 many NA CASSLYRDGYTF TGTGCCAGCAGCTTATACAGAGATGGCTACACCTTC
TRBJ1-4 TRBV10-3 NA TRBD1 CAISEGTGTNEKLFF TGTGCCATCAGCGAAGGGACAGGGACTAATGAAAAACTGTTTTTT
TRBJ2-3 TRBV5-6 many TRBD1 CASSSGQGIDTQYF TGTGCCAGCAGTTCGGGACAGGGGATAGATACGCAGTATTTT
TRBJ1-3 TRBV6-2/TRBV6-3 NA TRBD1 CASSYSTTGTSGNTIYF TGTGCCAGCAGTTATTCAACGACAGGGACCTCTGGAAACACCATATATTTT
TRBJ1-2 TRBV4-1 few NA CASSQGLEGRGGYTF TGCGCCAGCAGCCAAGGGTTGGAGGGGCGAGGGGGCTACACCTTC
TRBJ2-1 TRBV6-1 many TRBD2 CASTGTSSVYNEQFF TGTGCCAGCACCGGGACTAGCTCCGTCTACAATGAGCAGTTCTTC
TRBJ1-5 TRBV6-1 many NA CASSEVEGDDQPQHF TGTGCCAGCAGTGAAGTTGAAGGGGATGATCAGCCCCAGCATTTT
TRBJ2-5 TRBV7-2 many NA CASSFPLKGPTQETQYF TGTGCCAGCAGCTTCCCTCTAAAGGGCCCTACCCAAGAGACCCAGTACTTC
TRBJ2-5 TRBV5-1 many NA CASSVVGQGGETQYF TGCGCCAGCAGCGTAGTGGGTCAGGGAGGAGAGACCCAGTACTTC
TRBJ2-3 TRBV6-1 many NA CASRTGTSPDTQYF TGTGCCAGCAGGACAGGGACTAGTCCAGATACGCAGTATTTT
TRBJ2-1 TRBV28 many NA CASSSQGGYNEQFF TGTGCCAGCAGTTCCCAGGGGGGCTACAATGAGCAGTTCTTC
TRBJ1-6 TRBV4-2 few NA CASSQGRPNYNSPLHF TGTGCCAGCAGCCAGGGACGGCCAAATTATAATTCACCCCTCCACTTT
TRBJ1-1 TRBV19 many TRBD1 CASSISGTGGTEAFF TGTGCCAGTAGTATCTCCGGGACAGGGGGGACTGAAGCTTTCTTT
TRBJ1-5 TRBV28 few TRBD1 CASSSRQGWPNQPQHF TGTGCCAGCAGTTCGAGACAGGGGTGGCCCAATCAGCCCCAGCATTTT
TRBJ1-1 TRBV15 few NA CATSRVNTEAFF TGTGCCACCAGCAGAGTTAACACTGAAGCTTTCTTT
TRBJ2-7 TRBV10-3 many NA CAISEVVSSYEQYF TGTGCCATCAGTGAGGTTGTCTCCTCCTACGAGCAGTACTTC
TRBJ2-5 TRBV5-1 NA TRBD1 CASSPGTGPQETQYF TGCGCCAGCAGCCCGGGGACAGGACCTCAAGAGACCCAGTACTTC
TRBJ1-5 TRBV5-8 many NA CASSLENMGNQPQHF TGCGCCAGCAGCTTGGAAAATATGGGCAATCAGCCCCAGCATTTT
TRBJ2-3 TRBV7-8 many TRBD2 CASSFLAGGPKDTQYF TGTGCCAGCAGCTTCCTAGCGGGGGGGCCTAAAGATACGCAGTATTTT
TRBJ1-1 TRBV6-2/TRBV6-3 NA TRBD1 CASSSGQGWMRNTEAFF TGTGCCAGCAGTTCCGGACAGGGATGGATGAGGAACACTGAAGCTTTCTTT
TRBJ2-5 TRBV9 many NA CASSVGVSSRGARETQYF TGTGCCAGCAGCGTAGGGGTTAGTTCAAGGGGAGCACGAGAGACCCAGTACTTC
TRBJ2-3 TRBV5-1 many NA CASSLRGQSITDTQYF TGCGCCAGCAGCCTTAGAGGACAGTCCATCACAGATACGCAGTATTTT
TRBJ1-5 TRBV6-2/TRBV6-3 many NA CASSAFFNQPQHF TGTGCCAGCAGCGCGTTTTTTAATCAGCCCCAGCATTTT
TRBJ2-7 TRBV5-1 many NA CASSLGDGGAYEQYF TGCGCCAGCAGCTTAGGGGACGGCGGAGCCTACGAGCAGTACTTC
TRBJ2-2 TRBV5-5 many NA CASSHRSVQGTGELFF TGCGCCAGCAGCCACAGGTCTGTCCAGGGCACCGGGGAGCTGTTTTTT
TRBJ2-3 TRBV20-1 many NA CSAPYLSDMWADTQYF TGCAGTGCTCCCTACCTCTCGGACATGTGGGCAGATACGCAGTATTTT
TRBJ1-1 TRBV28 many NA CASSLWSQKNTEAFF TGTGCCAGCAGTTTATGGTCCCAGAAGAACACTGAAGCTTTCTTT
TRBJ2-7 TRBV5-5 once NA CASILFPYEQYF TGTGCCAGCATCCTATTCCCCTACGAGCAGTACTTC
TRBJ2-1 TRBV7-2 many NA CASSLRWRDYNEQFF TGTGCCAGCAGCCTCCGTTGGAGGGACTACAATGAGCAGTTCTTC
TRBJ2-2 TRBV20-1 many NA CSASYRAARSTGELFF TGCAGTGCTAGTTATCGGGCAGCGCGGAGCACCGGGGAGCTGTTTTTT
TRBJ1-6 TRBV6-5 NA NA CASSYSSAVYYNSPLHF TGTGCCAGCAGTTACTCGAGCGCGGTTTACTATAATTCACCCCTCCACTTT